The clone carrying this T cell receptor (beta chain) was detected only once. Its antigen is as yet unknown. Assay used: immunoSEQ multiplex PCR; TCRdb lists only in-frame clones, some missing. The sample yields under 130,000 clones, roughly 90% seen once. This entry comes from a study of T cell responses to AZD1222 COVID-19 vaccine. Whole-study findings and limits: Clonal diversity was possibly underestimated; the donors were predominantly white British and more often female.

This TCR was sampled from an adult in good health. Source: peripheral blood, taken on day 0 of AZD1222 vaccination.

The CDR3 bases are TGTGCCAGCAGCTTAGAGGGGACAGCCGGGGAGCTGTTTTTT. Its translation: CASSLEGTAGELFF. The V call is TRBV11-2, the J call TRBJ2-2; TRBD1 agrees at 7 bases. The CDR3 has 14 amino acids. CDR1 is SGHAT and CDR2 is FQNNGV in the germline V gene. With 0 bases clipped from V and 6 bases from J, the junction kept 1 base outside the gene matches.